A single sample is the source of the 10 T cell receptor beta chains below, sequenced in a study of CD8+CD57+ T cells in acquired aplastic anemia. TCR beta VDJ and CDR3 profiles were obtained from a genomic DNA template. MiXCR, run by TCRdb on the reads, gives a single entry per CDR3 protein. The sample includes about 220,000 distinct CDR3 sequences, around 43% of them seen just once. An expansion of CD8+CD57+ cells by flow cytometry had been shown in patients chosen for sequencing. Sequences were obtained from sorted CD4+, CD8+, or CD8+CD57+ T cells (not recorded which) from PBMCs. The receptor set was obtained from a human donor with aplastic anemia.

The CDR3 region is CSVGTGELFF. DNA of the CDR3: TGCAGCGTCGGTACCGGGGAGCTGTTTTTT. This rearrangement joins TRBV29-1 to TRBJ2-2; D uncertain. This CDR3 region has 10 residues. Germline V gives CDR1 SQVTM, CDR2 ANQGSEA. Trimming took 6 bases from V and 5 from J, leaving 4 bases between them.

V gene TRBV7-9 combines with J gene TRBJ1-5; tentatively, D is TRBD1 (6 bases). The V end lost 5 bases, the J end lost 5 bases, and 16 bases lay between the germline ends. The germline V gene encodes CDR1 SEHNR and CDR2 FQNEAQ (reference sequence). This CDR3 is 15 amino acids long. The CDR3 is CASSLIGRGHQPQHF. CDR3 nucleotide sequence: TGTGCCAGCAGCCTCATTGGGCGGGGGCATCAGCCCCAGCATTTT.

The gene calls are TRBV9 and TRBJ2-7, with 9 bases that match TRBD1. Per germline, CDR1 SGDLS and CDR2 YYNGEE. This CDR3 has 17 amino acids. V lost 4 bases to trimming and J lost 2 bases; unmatched junction nucleotides: 13. The CDR3 bases are TGTGCCAGCAGCTCCCCCTCGGGACAGGGTGGGACCTACGAGCAGTACTTC. Residues: CASSSPSGQGGTYEQYF.

This chain links TRBV7-9 with TRBJ2-1, with D possibly being TRBD1 or TRBD2 (5 bases each). V dropped 5 bases and J dropped 2 bases, with 10 bases sitting between them. Germline-derived CDR1 and CDR2 are SEHNR and FQNEAQ (reference sequence). The CDR3 sequence is 14 residues long. In DNA form, the CDR3 reads TGTGCCAGCAGCGCTTGGGGGACCTACAATGAGCAGTTCTTC. It is translated as CASSAWGTYNEQFF.

The V call is TRBV20-1, the J call TRBJ1-2; the match to TRBD1 covers 9 bases. V trimming: 3 bases; J trimming: 2 bases; junction bases outside the gene matches: 4. The CDR3 is 14 amino acids. Germline loops: CDR1 DFQATT, CDR2 SNEGSKA (reference sequence). The CDR3 DNA reads as TGCAGTGCTAGGATAGGACAGGGGAACTATGGCTACACCTTC. Translation: CSARIGQGNYGYTF.

The V and J genes are TRBV7-3 and TRBJ2-7; tentatively, D is TRBD1 (5 bases). V was cut by 5 bases and J by 2 bases, with 19 bases left in between. The CDR3 totals 16 residues. Germline V gene sequence: CDR1 SGHTA, CDR2 FQGTGA. The CDR3 protein is CASSPHPARVAYEQYF. The CDR3 DNA reads as TGTGCCAGCAGCCCTCACCCCGCCAGGGTGGCCTACGAGCAGTACTTC.

This clonotype was detected ten times or more. V gene TRBV14 combines with J gene TRBJ2-5; D is tentatively TRBD1 or TRBD2 (5 bases each). Trimming cost V 6 bases and J 5 bases, with 16 bases left between them. The CDR3 runs to 14 residues. Looked up from germline, CDR1 is SGHDN and CDR2 is FVKESK. The CDR3 DNA reads as TGTGCCAGCAGGCGGACCCAGGGAGCGGAGACCCAGTACTTC. Translation: CASRRTQGAETQYF.

This chain links TRBV27 with TRBJ2-1, with no clear D. Trimming removed 6 bases at V and 2 bases at J, with 5 bases between. Germline V CDR1 and CDR2: MNHEY, SMNVEV (reference sequence). This CDR3 spans 12 amino acids. CDR3 residues: CASRVAYNEQFF. Here the CDR3 DNA reads TGTGCCAGCAGAGTGGCCTACAATGAGCAGTTCTTC.

With respect to this clonotype: A much larger clone lies a single base off, so this may be a read error. This chain uses TRBV25-1 with TRBJ2-1; 10 bases align to TRBD1. This CDR3 has 15 residues. The germline V gene has CDR1 MGHDK and CDR2 SYGVNS. Trimming removed 5 bases from V and 4 bases from J; junction bases left unmatched: 5. The CDR3 region is CASSSGTGDYNEQFF. The CDR3 bases are TGTGCCAGCAGTTCGGGGACAGGGGATTACAATGAGCAGTTCTTC. Supplemented by reference TRBV25-1 and TRBJ2-1, the full variable domain reads EADIYQTPRYLVIGTGKKITLECSQTMGHDKMYWYQQDPGMELHLIHYSYGVNSTEKGDLSSESTVSRIRTEHFPLTLESARPSHTSQYLCASSSGTGDYNEQFFGPGTRLTVL.

This clonotype showed up just once. The chain couples TRBV12-3 or TRBV12-4 to TRBJ1-1; 8 positions agree with TRBD1. The CDR3 sequence is 12 residues long. V trimming: 6 bases; J trimming: 7 bases; junction bases outside the gene matches: 4. The CDR3 nucleotides read TGTGCCAGCAGAGCGACAGGGGTTGAAGCTTTCTTT. This gives the protein CASRATGVEAFF.